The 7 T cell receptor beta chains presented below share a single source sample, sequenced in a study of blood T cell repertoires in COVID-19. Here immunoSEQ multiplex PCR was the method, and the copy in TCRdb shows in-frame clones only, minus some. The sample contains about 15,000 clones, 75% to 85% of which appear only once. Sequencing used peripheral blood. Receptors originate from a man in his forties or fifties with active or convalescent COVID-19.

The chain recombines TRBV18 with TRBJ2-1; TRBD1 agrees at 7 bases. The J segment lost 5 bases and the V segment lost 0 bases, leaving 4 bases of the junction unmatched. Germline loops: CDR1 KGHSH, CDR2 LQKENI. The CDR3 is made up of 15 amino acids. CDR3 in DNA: TGTGCCAGCTCACCACCTTATGGACAGGACAATGAGCAGTTCTTC. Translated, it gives CASSPPYGQDNEQFF.

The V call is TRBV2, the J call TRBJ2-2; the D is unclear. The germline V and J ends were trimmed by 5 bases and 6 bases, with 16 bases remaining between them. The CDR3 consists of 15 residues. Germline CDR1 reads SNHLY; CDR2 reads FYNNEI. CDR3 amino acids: CASSRMVLSAGELFF. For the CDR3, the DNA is TGTGCCAGCAGTAGAATGGTCCTCTCGGCCGGGGAGCTGTTTTTT.

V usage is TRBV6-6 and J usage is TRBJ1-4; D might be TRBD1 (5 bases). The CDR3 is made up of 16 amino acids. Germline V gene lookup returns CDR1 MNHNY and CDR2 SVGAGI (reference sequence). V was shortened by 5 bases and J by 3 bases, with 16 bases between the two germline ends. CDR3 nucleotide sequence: TGTGCCAGCAGTGGGGGGATTATGAGAGCTAATGAAAAACTGTTTTTT. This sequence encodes CASSGGIMRANEKLFF.

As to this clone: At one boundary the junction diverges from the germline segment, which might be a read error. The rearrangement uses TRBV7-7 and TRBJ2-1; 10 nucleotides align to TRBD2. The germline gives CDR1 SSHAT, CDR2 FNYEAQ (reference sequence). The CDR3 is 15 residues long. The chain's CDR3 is CASSLVLAGGGEQFF. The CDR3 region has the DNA TGTGCTAGCAGCTTAGTGTTAGCGGGGGGAGGTGAGCAGTTCTTC.

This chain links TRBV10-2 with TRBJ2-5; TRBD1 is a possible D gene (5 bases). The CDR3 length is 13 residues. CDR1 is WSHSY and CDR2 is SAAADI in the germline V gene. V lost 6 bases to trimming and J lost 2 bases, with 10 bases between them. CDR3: CASSRDRQETQYF. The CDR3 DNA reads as TGCGCCAGCAGCAGGGATAGGCAAGAGACCCAGTACTTC.

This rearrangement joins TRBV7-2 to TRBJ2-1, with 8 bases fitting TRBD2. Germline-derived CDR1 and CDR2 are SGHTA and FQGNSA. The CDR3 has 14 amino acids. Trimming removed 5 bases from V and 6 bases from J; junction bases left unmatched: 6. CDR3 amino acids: CASSAGGAANEQFF. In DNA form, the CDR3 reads TGTGCCAGCAGCGCCGGGGGGGCTGCCAATGAGCAGTTCTTC. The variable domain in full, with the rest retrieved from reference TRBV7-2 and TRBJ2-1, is GAGVSQSPSNKVTEKGKDVELRCDPISGHTALYWYRQSLGQGLEFLIYFQGNSAPDKSGLPSDRFSAERTGGSVSTLTIQRTQQEDSAVYLCASSAGGAANEQFFGPGTRLTVL.

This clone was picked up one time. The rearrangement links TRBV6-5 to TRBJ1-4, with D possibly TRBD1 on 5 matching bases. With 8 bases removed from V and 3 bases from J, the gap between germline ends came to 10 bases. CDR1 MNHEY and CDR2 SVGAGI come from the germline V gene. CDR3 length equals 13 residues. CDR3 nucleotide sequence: TGTGCCAGCGCGAAAGGGGCTAATGAAAAACTGTTTTTT. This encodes CASAKGANEKLFF.